These 9 T cell receptor beta chains share one sample of origin, sequenced in a study of T cells in Graves' hyperthyroidism and ophthalmopathy. RNA transcripts served as the template for amplifying TCR beta CDR3 regions. HTBI primers drove first-round RT-PCR of the TCR CDR3. TCRdb redid the calling of the multiplex PCR reads with MiXCR, one entry per CDR3 protein. This sample has about 570,000 distinct CDR3 sequences, with 46% found just once. The source material was peripheral blood or thyroid tissue (not recorded which). These receptors originate from an adult woman with Graves' disease, either hyperthyroidism or ophthalmopathy (not recorded which).

At least ten counts were recorded for this clonotype. This sequence joins TRBV20-1 and TRBJ2-5; D is unresolved. The V gene's germline CDR1 is DFQATT and CDR2 SNEGSKA (reference sequence). V was pared by 1 base and J by 4 bases, with 10 bases between. This CDR3 has 13 amino acids. DNA of the CDR3: TGCAGTGCTAGAGGGCTAGATGGAGAGACCCAGTACTTC. Amino acids: CSARGLDGETQYF.

The J gene is TRBJ1-6, the V gene TRBV15; D call uncertain. V was shortened by 0 bases and J by 0 bases, with 9 bases between the two germline ends. The germline V gene has CDR1 LNHNV and CDR2 YYDKDF (reference sequence). This CDR3 comprises 17 residues. This CDR3 reads CATSRDTGSSYNSPLHF. The CDR3, as DNA: TGTGCCACCAGCAGAGATACGGGGAGCTCCTATAATTCACCCCTCCACTTT.

The chain joins TRBV15 to TRBJ1-4, with TRBD1 matching over 7 bases. CDR3 length: 15 amino acids. V shed 1 base, J shed 7 bases, and the junction held 6 bases outside the gene matches. CDR1 LNHNV and CDR2 YYDKDF come from the germline V gene (reference sequence). CDR3 amino acids: CATSRVDRDPEKLFF. CDR3 nucleotide sequence: TGTGCCACCAGCAGAGTAGACAGGGACCCTGAAAAACTGTTTTTT.

This clonotype was found many times. V gene TRBV12-3 or TRBV12-4 combines with J gene TRBJ1-5, with D uncertain. This CDR3 spans 17 amino acids. The V and J ends lost 6 bases and 6 bases respectively, with 24 bases between them. The CDR3 here is CASSLLRAGIVGQPQHF. CDR3 in DNA: TGTGCCAGCAGCCTGCTTCGGGCGGGGATCGTGGGTCAGCCCCAGCATTTT.

The sample holds many counts of this clonotype. The chain has TRBV4-1 and TRBJ1-5, with D perhaps TRBD1 (5 bases). Trimming stripped 1 base from V and 1 base from J, with 14 bases between. The CDR3 totals 17 residues. Germline V gives CDR1 MGHRA, CDR2 YSYEKL. The CDR3 DNA is TGCGCCAGCAGCCAAGCGAGTCAGGGCGCGAGCAATCAGCCCCAGCATTTT. Translating gives CASSQASQGASNQPQHF.

This chain links TRBV20-1 with TRBJ2-7; 7 nucleotides agree with TRBD2. The CDR3 contains 14 residues. The V and J ends lost 6 bases and 2 bases, in that order; junction bases with no gene match: 10. Germline V gene lookup returns CDR1 DFQATT and CDR2 SNEGSKA (reference sequence). The DNA for the CDR3 is TGCAGTGCCTGGGACGGGGGAGGGCCCTACGAGCAGTACTTC. Its protein is CSAWDGGGPYEQYF.

This clonotype has a single count. The chain carries TRBV6-5 and TRBJ1-6, with D perhaps matching TRBD1 (6 bases). Trimming left V 2 bases short and J 10 bases short, with 9 bases between. Germline assignment: CDR1 MNHEY and CDR2 SVGAGI. This CDR3 spans 13 amino acids. This CDR3 is CASSYGGRSPLHF. Written as DNA, the CDR3 is TGTGCCAGCAGTTACGGGGGGCGATCACCCCTCCACTTT.

As to this clonotype: The conserved closing phenylalanine or tryptophan is absent in this CDR3, likely reflecting a read error. The DNA is omitted, as the CDR3 cannot be located on it reliably, and the CDR3 follows TCRdb's listing. V usage is TRBV15 and J usage is TRBJ1-3. Germline CDR1 and CDR2: LNHNV and YYDKDF (reference sequence). The CDR3 spans 10 amino acids, including both terminal residues. CDR3 protein: CATSRATGNT.

The rearrangement joins TRBV29-1 to TRBJ2-2; 7 bases map to TRBD2. Per germline, CDR1 SQVTM and CDR2 ANQGSEA. The J segment lost 6 bases and the V segment lost 8 bases, leaving 12 bases of the junction unmatched. The CDR3 is 14 residues long. The DNA for the CDR3 is TGCAGCCGTCTGTGGACTAGTCATTCCGGGGAGCTGTTTTTT. Amino acids: CSRLWTSHSGELFF.